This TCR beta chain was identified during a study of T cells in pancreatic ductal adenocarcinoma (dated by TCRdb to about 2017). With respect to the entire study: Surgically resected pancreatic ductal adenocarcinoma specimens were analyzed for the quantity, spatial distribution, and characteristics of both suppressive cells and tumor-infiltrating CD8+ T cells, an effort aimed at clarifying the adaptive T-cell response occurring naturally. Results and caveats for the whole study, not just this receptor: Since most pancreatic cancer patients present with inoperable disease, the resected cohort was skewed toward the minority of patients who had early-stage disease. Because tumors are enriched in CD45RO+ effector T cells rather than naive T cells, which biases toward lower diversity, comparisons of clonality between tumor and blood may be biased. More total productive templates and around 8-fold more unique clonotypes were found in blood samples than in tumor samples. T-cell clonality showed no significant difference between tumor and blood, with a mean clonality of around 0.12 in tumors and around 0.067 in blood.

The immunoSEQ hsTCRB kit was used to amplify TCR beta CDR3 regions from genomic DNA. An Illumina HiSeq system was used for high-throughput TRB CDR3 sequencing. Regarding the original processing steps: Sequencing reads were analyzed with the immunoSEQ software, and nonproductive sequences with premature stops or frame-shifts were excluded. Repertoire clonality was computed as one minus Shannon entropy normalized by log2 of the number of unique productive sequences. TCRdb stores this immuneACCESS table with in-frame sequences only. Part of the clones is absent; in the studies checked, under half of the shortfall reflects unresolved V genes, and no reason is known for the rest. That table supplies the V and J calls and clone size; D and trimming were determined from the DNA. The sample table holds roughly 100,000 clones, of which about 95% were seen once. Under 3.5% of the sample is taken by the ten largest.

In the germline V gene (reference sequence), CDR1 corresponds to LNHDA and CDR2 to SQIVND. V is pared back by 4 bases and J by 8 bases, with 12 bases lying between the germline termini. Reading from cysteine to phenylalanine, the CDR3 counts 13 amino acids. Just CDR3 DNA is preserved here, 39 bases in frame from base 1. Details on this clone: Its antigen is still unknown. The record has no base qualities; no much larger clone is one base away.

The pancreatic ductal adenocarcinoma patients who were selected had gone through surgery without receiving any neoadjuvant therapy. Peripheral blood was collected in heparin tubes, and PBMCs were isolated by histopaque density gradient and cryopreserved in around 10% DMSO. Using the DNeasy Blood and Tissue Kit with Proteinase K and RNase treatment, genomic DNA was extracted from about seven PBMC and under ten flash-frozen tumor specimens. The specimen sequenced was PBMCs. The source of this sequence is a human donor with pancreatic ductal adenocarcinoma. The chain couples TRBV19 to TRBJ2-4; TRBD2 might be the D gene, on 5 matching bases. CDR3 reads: CASSSQAGDIQYF. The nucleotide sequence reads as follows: TGTGCCAGTAGTAGCCAAGCCGGGGACATTCAGTACTTC.